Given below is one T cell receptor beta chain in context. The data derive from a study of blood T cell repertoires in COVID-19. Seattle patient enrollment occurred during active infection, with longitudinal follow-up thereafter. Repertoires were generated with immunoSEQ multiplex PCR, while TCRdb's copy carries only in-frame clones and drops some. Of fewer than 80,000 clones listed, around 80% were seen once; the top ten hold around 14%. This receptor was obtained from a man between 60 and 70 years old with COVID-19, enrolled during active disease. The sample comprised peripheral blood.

In nucleotides, the CDR3 is TGTGCCAGTAGTACATATCGACTAGCGCAGTATTTT. This sequence encodes CASSTYRLAQYF. The chain joins TRBV19 to TRBJ2-3, with D tentatively TRBD2 (6 bases). The CDR3 sequence is 12 residues long. CDR1 and CDR2 (germline): LNHDA, SQIVND (reference sequence). V lost 4 bases and J lost 10, with 12 bases in between.